These T cell receptor beta chains were read from a single sample in a study of cytomegalovirus exposure and HLA in healthy donors. Repertoires were generated with immunoSEQ multiplex PCR, while TCRdb's copy carries only in-frame clones and drops some. The table includes about 220,000 clones, around 80% detected once. The sample comprised PBMCs. All receptors derive from a woman aged 40 to 50 in good health and CMV-seropositive. Each CDR3 is given with its conserved first and last residue. A D gene is named only where the DNA matches it firmly. Clone size, where shown, is once, few, many, or a class for clones that have expanded.

V,D,J,size,DNA,CDR3
TRBV9,-,TRBJ2-7,-,TGTGCCAGCAGCGTAGAGGCAGGGTGGAACTACGAGCAGTACTTC,CASSVEAGWNYEQYF
TRBV7-9,-,TRBJ2-5,once,TGTGCCAGCAGCCGCTCGGGGCAAGAGACCCAGTACTTC,CASSRSGQETQYF
TRBV11-2,TRBD2,TRBJ2-3,-,TGTGCCAGCAGCTTCTCGCCGGGAGGGCTAGATACGCAGTATTTT,CASSFSPGGLDTQYF
TRBV2,TRBD1,TRBJ1-6,-,TGTGCCAGCAGTATACAGGGACAGCTACTCAATTCACCCCTCCACTTT,CASSIQGQLLNSPLHF
TRBV5-1,-,TRBJ2-7,-,TGCGCCAGCAGCTTGGCCAAAAATGAACTCCTCTACGAGCAGTACTTC,CASSLAKNELLYEQYF
TRBV14,-,TRBJ2-7,few,TGTGCCAGCAGCCAAGGCTTAGGGGGCTACGAGCAGTACTTC,CASSQGLGGYEQYF
TRBV6-4,TRBD1,TRBJ2-1,-,TGTGCCACCGGTCCCGGGACAGGGGGGGATGAGCAGTTCTTC,CATGPGTGGDEQFF
TRBV5-1,-,TRBJ2-5,-,TGCGCCAGCAGCTTGCAGGGTGGGGAGACCCAGTACTTC,CASSLQGGETQYF
TRBV6-1,-,TRBJ1-4,once,TGTGCCAGCAGCGAGACACCACTCATCGATGAAAAACTGTTTTTT,CASSETPLIDEKLFF
TRBV4-2,-,TRBJ2-2,-,TGTGCCAGCAGCCAAGGGGTTTCGGGGAACACCGGGGAGCTGTTTTTT,CASSQGVSGNTGELFF
TRBV7-2,TRBD2,TRBJ2-3,-,TGTGCCAGCAGATATAGCGGGGGCCTCACAGATACGCAGTATTTT,CASRYSGGLTDTQYF
TRBV15,-,TRBJ1-2,-,TGTGCCACCAGCAGAGATAGAGGCTTCGCTTTGAGCTACACCTTC,CATSRDRGFALSYTF
TRBV7-9,TRBD2,TRBJ2-3,-,TGTGCCAGCCTTGTATCGAGCGGGGGGGGCATAGCGCAGTATTTT,CASLVSSGGGIAQYF
TRBV18,-,TRBJ1-1,-,TGTGCCAGCTCACCCCGGAGGACAGTGAACACTGAAGCTTTCTTT,CASSPRRTVNTEAFF
TRBV7-2,TRBD1,TRBJ2-7,-,TGTGCCAGCAGCTTAGAGAGACAGGGCGAGCAGTACTTC,CASSLERQGEQYF
TRBV30,-,TRBJ2-3,-,TGTGCCTGGAGTACAGGGCAGCCATCATTCACAGATACGCAGTATTTT,CAWSTGQPSFTDTQYF
TRBV25-1,-,TRBJ1-1,few,TGTGCCAGCAGTACAGGATCCCTCATGAACACTGAAGCTTTCTTT,CASSTGSLMNTEAFF
TRBV6-1,TRBD1,TRBJ1-4,once,TGTGCCAGCAGCCTACAGGGGGGGAATGAAAAACTGTTTTTT,CASSLQGGNEKLFF
TRBV25-1,TRBD1,TRBJ1-5,-,TGTGCCAGCAGCTCGGGACAGGGGATACAGCCCCAGCATTTT,CASSSGQGIQPQHF
TRBV5-6,TRBD2,TRBJ2-7,-,TGTGCCAGCAGCGGCGAAACAGGACTAGCTCTGTACTTC,CASSGETGLALYF
TRBV19,-,TRBJ1-6,-,TGTGCTAGTCGCCGGGACTCTCCTAACTCCTATAATTCACCCCTCCACTTT,CASRRDSPNSYNSPLHF
TRBV6-5,-,TRBJ2-7,-,TGTGCCAGCAGTTCAGGGGCCTACGAGCAGTACTTC,CASSSGAYEQYF
TRBV9,TRBD1,TRBJ2-1,-,TGTGCCAGCAGCGGCTCGACAGGGGTGGAGAATGAGCAGTTCTTC,CASSGSTGVENEQFF
TRBV9,-,TRBJ1-4,-,TGTGCCAGCAGCGTCCAAACGGGAGGCAGGGCGAATGAAAAACTGTTTTTT,CASSVQTGGRANEKLFF
TRBV7-9,-,TRBJ1-3,-,TGTGCCAGCAGCCAGGCCGGCGGAAACACCATATATTTT,CASSQAGGNTIYF
TRBV30,-,TRBJ1-1,few,TGTGCCGGGTCGAGGGCCGGCACTGAAGCTTTCTTT,CAGSRAGTEAFF
TRBV20-1,TRBD1,TRBJ1-4,-,TGCCGCACAGGGGCGAATGAAAAACTGTTTTTT,CRTGANEKLFF